A single sample is the source of the 6 T cell receptor beta chains below, sequenced in a study of radiation and T cells in renal cell carcinoma. The time point was: blood 4 weeks post-SBRT, at nephrectomy. Treatment noted: 15 Gy SBRT to primary tumor, nephrectomy 4 weeks later. Profiled with immunoSEQ multiplex PCR; TCRdb holds only in-frame clones, not every one. The sample includes approximately 65,000 clones, around three quarters of them seen just once. Source: blood, taken from a patient whose treatment included radiotherapy and nephrectomy. These TCRs come from a man aged 60 to 75 with renal cell carcinoma.

This clone was picked up a small number of times. The V gene is TRBV21-1, the J gene TRBJ2-2; TRBD2 is the table's D call and was not checked against the DNA. TRBV21-1 is designated a pseudogene. This CDR3 has 16 residues. The chain's CDR3 is CASSQVCPSNTGELFF. The DNA of the CDR3 is TGTGCCAGTTCTCAAGTTTGTCCTAGTAACACCGGGGAGCTGTTTTTT.

The genes are TRBV19 and TRBJ1-5; TRBD1 aligns across 10 bases. CDR1 LNHDA and CDR2 SQIVND come from the germline V gene (reference sequence). Trimming at V came to 1 base and at J to 6 bases, leaving 6 bases not matched to a gene. The CDR3 is 16 residues long. The CDR3 DNA reads TGTGCCAGTAGTATAGGCCCGGGACAGGGGAGTCAGCCCCAGCATTTT. Residues: CASSIGPGQGSQPQHF.

This clone was seen once. The V and J genes are TRBV5-1 and TRBJ2-7, with TRBD2 identical over 9 bases. This CDR3 contains 17 residues. Trimming at V came to 0 bases and at J to 4 bases, leaving 11 bases not matched to a gene. CDR1 and CDR2 from the germline V gene are SGHRS and YFSETQ. CDR3 sequence reads: CASSLGALAGGGYEQYF. DNA of the CDR3: TGCGCCAGCAGCTTGGGAGCCCTTGCGGGGGGGGGTTACGAGCAGTACTTC. Variable domain in full (rest from reference TRBV5-1 and TRBJ2-7): KAGVTQTPRYLIKTRGQQVTLSCSPISGHRSVSWYQQTPGQGLQFLFEYFSETQRNKGNFPGRFSGRQFSNSRSEMNVSTLELGDSALYLCASSLGALAGGGYEQYFGPGTRLTVT.

The chain uses TRBV10-3 and TRBJ1-5; D not certain. V was pared by 0 bases and J by 6 bases, with 18 bases between. In germline, CDR1 is ENHRY, CDR2 SYGVKD. CDR3 size: 17 residues. CDR3 loop: CAISESIRSIGGQPQHF. The CDR3 nucleotides are TGTGCCATCAGTGAGTCGATCCGGTCTATAGGCGGTCAGCCCCAGCATTTT.

The table lists this clone with a few counts. V is TRBV11-3 and J is TRBJ1-2; 9 bases line up with TRBD1. This CDR3 contains 14 residues. V lost 0 bases and J lost 8; bases outside the gene matches: 4. Germline assignment: CDR1 SGHNT and CDR2 YENEEA. Here the CDR3 reads CASSLEGQGNGYTF. Here the CDR3 DNA reads TGTGCCAGCAGCTTAGAGGGACAGGGAAACGGCTACACCTTC. The variable domain in full, with the rest retrieved from reference TRBV11-3 and TRBJ1-2, is EAGVVQSPRYKIIEKKQPVAFWCNPISGHNTLYWYLQNLGQGPELLIRYENEEAVDDSQLPKDRFSAERLKGVDSTLKIQPAELGDSAVYLCASSLEGQGNGYTFGSGTRLTVV.

The chain couples TRBV19 to TRBJ1-2; no firm D call. The germline CDR1 and CDR2 sequences are LNHDA and SQIVND (reference sequence). V gave up 5 bases and J gave up 0 bases, with 16 bases separating them. CDR3 length equals 16 residues. CDR3 DNA sequence: TGTGCCAGTAGTTCCCCCATGGGAGGAGCTAACTATGGCTACACCTTC. It yields the protein CASSSPMGGANYGYTF. Full variable domain (remainder filled in from reference TRBV19 and TRBJ1-2): DGGITQSPKYLFRKEGQNVTLSCEQNLNHDAMYWYRQDPGQGLRLIYYSQIVNDFQKGDIAEGYSVSREKKESFPLTVTSAQKNPTAFYLCASSSPMGGANYGYTFGSGTRLTVV.